Listed below are T cell receptor beta chains from one sample, sequenced in a study of response to subunit inactivated influenza vaccine. TCRdb re-called the RT-PCR reads through MiXCR, storing one row per CDR3 protein. This table holds hundreds of thousands of distinct CDR3 sequences, roughly 13% found once. This specimen was PBMCs from blood, taken roughly 15 days before vaccination. The receptors were sampled from a man aged 50-59 years who received an inactivated influenza vaccine. Each CDR3 is given with its conserved first and last residue. The order of the fields is CDR3 DNA, CDR3 protein, J gene, D gene, clone size, V gene. The D gene is left open where the match is weak. Clone size appears in some rows only: once, few, many, or a class for an expanded clone.

cdr3_nt: TGCGCCAGCAGCCAAGATCCCGGTAGAGGGGGAATTTCCTACAATGAGCAGTTCTTC
cdr3_aa: CASSQDPGRGGISYNEQFF
j_call: TRBJ2-1
d_call: NA
clone_size: NA
v_call: TRBV4-3

cdr3_nt: TGTGCCAGCAGTTGGGAAGCGCCCTACGAGCAGTACTTC
cdr3_aa: CASSWEAPYEQYF
j_call: TRBJ2-7
d_call: NA
clone_size: few
v_call: TRBV12-3/TRBV12-4

cdr3_nt: TGTGCCAGTAGTATCCGAGGACCTTTCTACGAGCAGTACTTC
cdr3_aa: CASSIRGPFYEQYF
j_call: TRBJ2-7
d_call: NA
clone_size: few
v_call: TRBV19

cdr3_nt: TGTGCCAGCAGGGCCGGGACACCGCCCTACGAGCAGTACTTC
cdr3_aa: CASRAGTPPYEQYF
j_call: TRBJ2-7
d_call: NA
clone_size: NA
v_call: TRBV2

cdr3_nt: TGTGCCAGCAGCCAAGCGCAGCTGAACACTGAAGCTTTCTTT
cdr3_aa: CASSQAQLNTEAFF
j_call: TRBJ1-1
d_call: NA
clone_size: NA
v_call: TRBV4-2

cdr3_nt: TGTGCCAGCAGACCCGGCGGTGGTGGAAACACCATATATTTT
cdr3_aa: CASRPGGGGNTIYF
j_call: TRBJ1-3
d_call: NA
clone_size: NA
v_call: TRBV6-1

cdr3_nt: TGCGCCAGCAGCTTTAGTCCGGGACAGCCTAATGAAAAACTGTTTTTT
cdr3_aa: CASSFSPGQPNEKLFF
j_call: TRBJ1-4
d_call: TRBD1
clone_size: NA
v_call: TRBV5-1

cdr3_nt: TGTGCCAGCAGGATGACTAGCGGAAGCTCCTACAATGAGCAGTTCTTC
cdr3_aa: CASRMTSGSSYNEQFF
j_call: TRBJ2-1
d_call: TRBD2
clone_size: NA
v_call: TRBV6-1

cdr3_nt: TGTGCCAGCAGTTTATCGAACAGCCATCACGGCTACACCTTC
cdr3_aa: CASSLSNSHHGYTF
j_call: TRBJ1-2
d_call: NA
clone_size: few
v_call: TRBV27

cdr3_nt: TGTGCCAGCAGCTTGGAACCGGGGCAAGAGACCCAGTACTTC
cdr3_aa: CASSLEPGQETQYF
j_call: TRBJ2-5
d_call: NA
clone_size: many
v_call: TRBV5-1

cdr3_nt: TGTGCCAGCAGTACCCCCGGGACAGGTAATGAGCAGTTCTTC
cdr3_aa: CASSTPGTGNEQFF
j_call: TRBJ2-1
d_call: TRBD1
clone_size: few
v_call: TRBV5-5

cdr3_nt: TGTGCCAGCACCACAGGGGGGGGCAATCAGCCCCAGCATTTT
cdr3_aa: CASTTGGGNQPQHF
j_call: TRBJ1-5
d_call: TRBD1
clone_size: NA
v_call: TRBV7-8

cdr3_nt: TGTGCCAGCCAGAGACAAGGATTCTATGGCTACACCTTC
cdr3_aa: CASQRQGFYGYTF
j_call: TRBJ1-2
d_call: NA
clone_size: few
v_call: TRBV12-3/TRBV12-4

cdr3_nt: TGTGCCAGCAGCTTCGGCGGGAGGTTCTCCTACGAGCAGTACTTC
cdr3_aa: CASSFGGRFSYEQYF
j_call: TRBJ2-7
d_call: TRBD2
clone_size: NA
v_call: TRBV7-9

cdr3_nt: TGTGCCAGTAGGCCGCCGGGACAGGGGGCGCCTACGCAGTATTTT
cdr3_aa: CASRPPGQGAPTQYF
j_call: TRBJ2-3
d_call: TRBD1
clone_size: few
v_call: TRBV19

cdr3_nt: TGCAGTGCTAGAGATTGGCTCTCTGGGGCCAACGTCCTGACTTTC
cdr3_aa: CSARDWLSGANVLTF
j_call: TRBJ2-6
d_call: NA
clone_size: few
v_call: TRBV20-1

cdr3_nt: TGCAGTGCTAGCGGGGGAGGCGAGACCCAGTACTTC
cdr3_aa: CSASGGGETQYF
j_call: TRBJ2-5
d_call: NA
clone_size: NA
v_call: TRBV20-1

cdr3_nt: TGTGCCATCAAGCCAGGGTCTGGAAACACCATATATTTT
cdr3_aa: CAIKPGSGNTIYF
j_call: TRBJ1-3
d_call: NA
clone_size: NA
v_call: TRBV10-3

cdr3_nt: TGTGCCAGCAGCTTAACAGGGGCTTCCGCCGGGGAGCTGTTTTTT
cdr3_aa: CASSLTGASAGELFF
j_call: TRBJ2-2
d_call: TRBD1
clone_size: many
v_call: TRBV5-6

cdr3_nt: TGCAGCGCTGCGGGAGGGGATGGTTCTGAAGCTTTCTTT
cdr3_aa: CSAAGGDGSEAFF
j_call: TRBJ1-1
d_call: NA
clone_size: NA
v_call: TRBV29-1

cdr3_nt: TGTGCCAGCACCTCACTTTGGGGACAGGGGGCTAGAAATGAGCAGTTCTTC
cdr3_aa: CASTSLWGQGARNEQFF
j_call: TRBJ2-1
d_call: TRBD1
clone_size: few
v_call: TRBV12-3/TRBV12-4

cdr3_nt: TGTGCCAGCAGCCAAGATCCGTTTACTTTAGCTAACTATGGCTACACCTTC
cdr3_aa: CASSQDPFTLANYGYTF
j_call: TRBJ1-2
d_call: NA
clone_size: many
v_call: TRBV14

cdr3_nt: TGTGCCAGCAGCTCTGACTCCCCGGGTGGGACCCAGTACTTC
cdr3_aa: CASSSDSPGGTQYF
j_call: TRBJ2-5
d_call: NA
clone_size: many
v_call: TRBV12-3/TRBV12-4

cdr3_nt: TGTGCCAGCAGTGCCCCATCGAGGACTAGCGGGGGAGGCTCCTACAATGAGCAGTTCTTC
cdr3_aa: CASSAPSRTSGGGSYNEQFF
j_call: TRBJ2-1
d_call: TRBD2
clone_size: few
v_call: TRBV28

cdr3_nt: TGCAGTGCTAGAGCGGGGGCTGGGGCCAACGTCCTGACTTTC
cdr3_aa: CSARAGAGANVLTF
j_call: TRBJ2-6
d_call: NA
clone_size: few
v_call: TRBV20-1

cdr3_nt: TGTGCCTGGAGTGTACAAAGGGTTTACTATGGCTACACCTTC
cdr3_aa: CAWSVQRVYYGYTF
j_call: TRBJ1-2
d_call: NA
clone_size: NA
v_call: TRBV30

cdr3_nt: TGTGCCAGCTCATCACTAGCGACGGACTACAATGAGCAGTTCTTC
cdr3_aa: CASSSLATDYNEQFF
j_call: TRBJ2-1
d_call: TRBD2
clone_size: NA
v_call: TRBV18

cdr3_nt: TGTGCCAGCAGTCCATCCTTTACGCTGAACACCGGGGAGCTGTTTTTT
cdr3_aa: CASSPSFTLNTGELFF
j_call: TRBJ2-2
d_call: NA
clone_size: NA
v_call: TRBV6-4

cdr3_nt: TGTGCCAGCACCTCGGACAGCAGGAATGAAAAACTGTTTTTT
cdr3_aa: CASTSDSRNEKLFF
j_call: TRBJ1-4
d_call: NA
clone_size: NA
v_call: TRBV6-1

cdr3_nt: TGTGCCTGGAGAGGAGGCTTGTGGGATACGCAGTATTTT
cdr3_aa: CAWRGGLWDTQYF
j_call: TRBJ2-3
d_call: NA
clone_size: NA
v_call: TRBV30

cdr3_nt: TGTGCCAGCAGCACCACTTATACGCAGTATTTT
cdr3_aa: CASSTTYTQYF
j_call: TRBJ2-3
d_call: NA
clone_size: few
v_call: TRBV11-2

cdr3_nt: TGTGCCAGCAGCGTAGGTCACAGCCCCAACACTGAAGCTTTCTTT
cdr3_aa: CASSVGHSPNTEAFF
j_call: TRBJ1-1
d_call: NA
clone_size: few
v_call: TRBV9

cdr3_nt: TGTGCCAGCAGCTTGAGTGGGGGGATGGAGACCCAGTACTTC
cdr3_aa: CASSLSGGMETQYF
j_call: TRBJ2-5
d_call: NA
clone_size: NA
v_call: TRBV7-2

cdr3_nt: TGTGCCAGCAGCCCAGGGGCCGTCCACTACGAGCAGTACTTC
cdr3_aa: CASSPGAVHYEQYF
j_call: TRBJ2-7
d_call: NA
clone_size: many
v_call: TRBV9

cdr3_nt: TGTGCCAGCAGTTTATACCCGCGGGCAGAGCCTCAAGAGACCCAGTACTTC
cdr3_aa: CASSLYPRAEPQETQYF
j_call: TRBJ2-5
d_call: NA
clone_size: few
v_call: TRBV12-3/TRBV12-4

cdr3_nt: TGTGCCAGCAGTCGACAGGTTTACGAGCAGTACTTC
cdr3_aa: CASSRQVYEQYF
j_call: TRBJ2-7
d_call: NA
clone_size: NA
v_call: TRBV5-6

cdr3_nt: TGCGCCAGCAGCTTGTCGGCGGGCTGGAACACTGAAGCTTTCTTT
cdr3_aa: CASSLSAGWNTEAFF
j_call: TRBJ1-1
d_call: NA
clone_size: NA
v_call: TRBV5-1

cdr3_nt: TGCGCCAGCAGCTTGGAGAGCAGGGGGAGGCGCGGCTACACCTTC
cdr3_aa: CASSLESRGRRGYTF
j_call: TRBJ1-2
d_call: TRBD1
clone_size: few
v_call: TRBV5-1

cdr3_nt: TGCGCCAGCAGCCCCGCCACCGGGGAGCTGTTTTTT
cdr3_aa: CASSPATGELFF
j_call: TRBJ2-2
d_call: NA
clone_size: many
v_call: TRBV5-1

cdr3_nt: TGTGCCAGCAGTGCAAGGCCCCTGACAGGGAGCGAGCAGTACTTC
cdr3_aa: CASSARPLTGSEQYF
j_call: TRBJ2-7
d_call: TRBD1
clone_size: NA
v_call: TRBV27

cdr3_nt: TGTGCCAGCAAGGACAGCGGCACAGATACGCAGTATTTT
cdr3_aa: CASKDSGTDTQYF
j_call: TRBJ2-3
d_call: NA
clone_size: few
v_call: TRBV2

cdr3_nt: TGCGCCAGCAGCCCCCAATCAGGGGGGCAGCCCCAGCATTTT
cdr3_aa: CASSPQSGGQPQHF
j_call: TRBJ1-5
d_call: TRBD1
clone_size: NA
v_call: TRBV5-1

cdr3_nt: TGTGCCAGCAGCTTAAGGGGCGGGAGTAGGAGCGAGCAGTACTTC
cdr3_aa: CASSLRGGSRSEQYF
j_call: TRBJ2-7
d_call: TRBD2
clone_size: NA
v_call: TRBV27

cdr3_nt: TGCTGTGCTAGAGAAGGTAGCGGGGGCTTAACCTACAATGAGCAGTTCTTC
cdr3_aa: CCAREGSGGLTYNEQFF
j_call: TRBJ2-1
d_call: TRBD2
clone_size: NA
v_call: TRBV20-1

cdr3_nt: TGTGCCAGCAGCTCGTTCGGGACAAGGGACTACGAGCAGTACTTC
cdr3_aa: CASSSFGTRDYEQYF
j_call: TRBJ2-7
d_call: NA
clone_size: few
v_call: TRBV5-4

cdr3_nt: TGTGCCAGCAGTTCCCGCGGGGTGAACACCGGGGAGCTGTTTTTT
cdr3_aa: CASSSRGVNTGELFF
j_call: TRBJ2-2
d_call: NA
clone_size: many
v_call: TRBV12-3/TRBV12-4

cdr3_nt: TGTGCCAGCAGCCCGACAGGCCAGGTGGGCTACACCTTC
cdr3_aa: CASSPTGQVGYTF
j_call: TRBJ1-2
d_call: NA
clone_size: NA
v_call: TRBV7-2

cdr3_nt: TGTGCCAGCACCGTACTAGCGGACACAGATACGCAGTATTTT
cdr3_aa: CASTVLADTDTQYF
j_call: TRBJ2-3
d_call: TRBD2
clone_size: many
v_call: TRBV7-9

cdr3_nt: TGTGCCAGCAGGCGGGCGGGATATGGGGAGACCCAGTACTTC
cdr3_aa: CASRRAGYGETQYF
j_call: TRBJ2-5
d_call: NA
clone_size: many
v_call: TRBV28

cdr3_nt: TGTGCCAGCAGCCAAAGCGGACCCCGAGGCTACAATGAGCAGTTCTTC
cdr3_aa: CASSQSGPRGYNEQFF
j_call: TRBJ2-1
d_call: NA
clone_size: few
v_call: TRBV11-2

cdr3_nt: TGTGCCAGCAGGGGGACTAGCGGGAGGGCCCTTCTCTTTCCCGAGCAGTACTTC
cdr3_aa: CASRGTSGRALLFPEQYF
j_call: TRBJ2-7
d_call: TRBD2
clone_size: NA
v_call: TRBV12-3/TRBV12-4

cdr3_nt: TGTGCCAGCAGCCACGGGGACCCTAACTATGGCTACACCTTC
cdr3_aa: CASSHGDPNYGYTF
j_call: TRBJ1-2
d_call: NA
clone_size: NA
v_call: TRBV6-1

cdr3_nt: TGTGCCAGCAGTGGAGACAGGTGGGAAGAGACCCAGTACTTC
cdr3_aa: CASSGDRWEETQYF
j_call: TRBJ2-5
d_call: NA
clone_size: few
v_call: TRBV2

cdr3_nt: TGTGCCAGCAGTCCGGGACAGGGGAACTACAATGAGCAGTTCTTC
cdr3_aa: CASSPGQGNYNEQFF
j_call: TRBJ2-1
d_call: TRBD1
clone_size: NA
v_call: TRBV12-3/TRBV12-4

cdr3_nt: TGCAGCGTTAGGACAGCGTTCAATGAGCAGTTCTTC
cdr3_aa: CSVRTAFNEQFF
j_call: TRBJ2-1
d_call: NA
clone_size: many
v_call: TRBV29-1